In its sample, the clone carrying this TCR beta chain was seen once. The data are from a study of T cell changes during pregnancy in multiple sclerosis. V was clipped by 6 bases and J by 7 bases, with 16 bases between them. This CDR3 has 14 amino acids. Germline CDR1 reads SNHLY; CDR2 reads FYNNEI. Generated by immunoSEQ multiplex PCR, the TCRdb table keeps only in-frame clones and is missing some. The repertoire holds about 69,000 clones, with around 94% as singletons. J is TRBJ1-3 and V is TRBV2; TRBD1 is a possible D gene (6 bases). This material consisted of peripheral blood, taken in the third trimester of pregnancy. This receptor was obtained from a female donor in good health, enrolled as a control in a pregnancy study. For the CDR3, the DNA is TGTGCCAGCAGGGAACCGGGACACCGGAACACCATATATTTT. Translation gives CASREPGHRNTIYF. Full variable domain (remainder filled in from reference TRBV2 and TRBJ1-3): EPEVTQTPSHQVTQMGQEVILRCVPISNHLYFYWYRQILGQKVEFLVSFYNNEISEKSEIFDDQFSVERPDGSNFTLKIRSTKLEDSAMYFCASREPGHRNTIYFGEGSWLTVV.